The TCR beta chain described here comes from a study of blood T cells in healthy people across ages. Then a second PCR, running about 6 to 12 cycles, was carried out with a sample-barcoded 5' primer and a J-beta primer mix. Each cDNA was tagged by a template-switch adaptor containing 12 random nucleotides. Individual samples furnished no less than 2.5 million CDR3-containing paired-end reads apiece. Via MiXCR, TCRdb re-called the 5' RACE reads, giving one row per CDR3 protein. The data hold about a million distinct CDR3 sequences, with 35% to 45% observed a single time. With regard to this clonotype: The antigen is not known.

Total RNA extraction produced at least 5 micrograms (per sample) for the study. Study-wide results and limits: When set beside aged donors, long-lived donors presented more naive CD4+ cells and higher diversity.

Trimming cost V 0 bases and J 4 bases, with 5 bases left between them. Germline V lookup: CDR1 SSHAT, CDR2 FNYEAQ (reference sequence). CDR3 length: 13 amino acids. The V gene is TRBV7-7, the J gene TRBJ2-3; D is unresolved. This TCR derives from a man between 18 and 29 years old in good health. Sequencing used blood. For the CDR3, the DNA is TGTGCCAGCAGCTTAGCGAACGCAGATACGCAGTATTTT. It encodes CASSLANADTQYF.